The 32 T cell receptor beta chains below all came from one sample that was sequenced in a study of Ad26.COV2.S vaccination and SARS-CoV-2 variants. Assay used: immunoSEQ multiplex PCR; TCRdb lists only in-frame clones, some missing. The sample contains fewer than 400,000 clones, about nine tenths of which appear only once. The treatment: 15 to 20 received Ad26.COV2.S at low or high dose, single or two shots; about five received placebo; per-sample allocation not given. The samples were gathered on day 63 after the first injection of vaccine or placebo. Material: peripheral blood, obtained in a trial of Ad26.COV2.S vaccine versus placebo. The receptors were gathered from a person between 18 and 60 years old who received the Ad26.COV2.S COVID-19 vaccine or a placebo.

A remark on this clone: This same CDR3 is encoded by further DNA sequences in the sample. The J gene is TRBJ2-3, the V gene TRBV5-1; D is possibly TRBD1 (5 bases). Germline CDR1 SGHRS, CDR2 YFSETQ. The ends were cut back, 2 bases at V and 4 bases at J, with 11 bases in the middle. The CDR3 length is 14 residues. Here the CDR3 DNA reads TGCGCCAGCAGCTTCGGTGGGGCCGCAGATACGCAGTATTTT. Amino acids: CASSFGGAADTQYF.

The chain employs TRBV5-5 and TRBJ1-2; D not certain. CDR3 length equals 14 residues. Germline assignment: CDR1 SGHKS and CDR2 YYEKEE (reference sequence). V shed 4 bases and J shed 2 bases, with 12 bases lying between them. For the CDR3, the DNA is TGTGCCAGCAGCCGAGAACCTGGGAACTATGGCTACACCTTC. Amino acid sequence: CASSREPGNYGYTF.

The rearrangement uses TRBV10-1 and TRBJ1-5; TRBD1 matches 7 bases. The junction had 15 bases not matched to a gene; V was cut back by 10 bases and J by 0 bases. The germline V gene has CDR1 WNHNN and CDR2 SYGVQD (reference sequence). CDR3 length: 17 residues. The CDR3 here is CANLTPGGSYSNQPQHF. Here the CDR3 DNA reads TGCGCCAACTTAACTCCAGGGGGATCCTATAGCAATCAGCCCCAGCATTTT.

The rearrangement joins TRBV6-5 to TRBJ1-1; 9 bases map to TRBD1. The CDR3 totals 14 residues. V trimming: 6 bases; J trimming: 3 bases; junction bases outside the gene matches: 5. CDR1 is MNHEY, CDR2 SVGAGI, per germline. The CDR3 here is CASRPGQGHTEAFF. CDR3 in DNA: TGTGCCAGCAGACCGGGACAGGGCCACACTGAAGCTTTCTTT.

This chain connects TRBV6-6 to TRBJ1-2, with a weak D call TRBD1 (5 bases). The germline V gene has CDR1 MNHNY and CDR2 SVGAGI (reference sequence). The ends were cut back, 5 bases at V and 3 bases at J, with 22 bases in the middle. This CDR3 spans 17 amino acids. The CDR3 loop is CASSHRDPSTGDYGYTF. DNA for the CDR3: TGTGCCAGCAGTCACCGGGACCCCTCTACCGGGGACTATGGCTACACCTTC.

V usage is TRBV5-4 and J usage is TRBJ2-1, with D perhaps TRBD2 (5 bases). CDR3 length: 15 residues. Germline V lookup: CDR1 SGHNT, CDR2 YYREEE (reference sequence). V gave up 2 bases and J gave up 7 bases, with 16 bases separating them. CDR3 in DNA: TGTGCCAGCAGCTTACCCGGGATCTCGTCGAATGAGCAGTTCTTC. Translated, it gives CASSLPGISSNEQFF.

This chain uses TRBV6-5 with TRBJ1-6; 7 bases agree with TRBD1. From germline, CDR1 is MNHEY and CDR2 SVGAGI. There are 14 residues in the CDR3. V shed 5 bases, J shed 13 bases, and the junction held 11 bases outside the gene matches. CDR3 amino acids: CASSPAGGSRPLHF. The CDR3 DNA reads TGTGCCAGCAGTCCCGCAGGGGGTAGTCGTCCCCTCCACTTT.

V and J are TRBV9 and TRBJ2-3; tentatively, D is TRBD2 (5 bases). The CDR3 length is 14 residues. V lost 4 bases, J lost 0 bases, and 9 bases lay in between. In germline, CDR1 is SGDLS, CDR2 YYNGEE. The CDR3 loop reads CASSPRTSTDTQYF. CDR3 nucleotides: TGTGCCAGCAGCCCGCGGACTAGCACAGATACGCAGTATTTT.

This rearrangement joins TRBV6-5 to TRBJ1-5; D is uncertain. The CDR3 has 13 amino acids. Germline V gene sequence: CDR1 MNHEY, CDR2 SVGAGI. V lost 4 bases to trimming and J lost 6 bases, with 10 bases between them. CDR3 region: CASSLGIGQPQHF. DNA of the CDR3: TGTGCCAGCAGTTTGGGTATTGGTCAGCCCCAGCATTTT.

The J gene is TRBJ1-2, the V gene TRBV19; D unresolved. Germline loops: CDR1 LNHDA, CDR2 SQIVND (reference sequence). Trimming shortened V by 5 bases and J by 0 bases, and 16 bases separated the two germline ends. This CDR3 has 16 residues. The CDR3 reads CASSPQLVAPNYGYTF. CDR3 nucleotides: TGTGCCAGTAGTCCCCAACTCGTGGCTCCTAACTATGGCTACACCTTC.

The CDR3 loop reads CASSVEGVRAQPQHF. DNA for the CDR3: TGTGCCAGCAGCGTGGAAGGGGTTCGGGCTCAGCCCCAGCATTTT. The chain employs TRBV6-5 and TRBJ1-5; weak D call: TRBD1 (5 bases). The germline V gene encodes CDR1 MNHEY and CDR2 SVGAGI. The CDR3 extends over 15 amino acids. Trimming left V 6 bases short and J 6 bases short, with 18 bases between.

About this clone: It may be a read error: a sequence one base away is much more abundant. The same CDR3 can be traced to other DNA sequences in this sample. This chain links TRBV7-9 with TRBJ2-3, with 10 bases aligning to TRBD2. Germline loops: CDR1 SEHNR, CDR2 FQNEAQ (reference sequence). The CDR3 contains 15 residues. V shed 3 bases, J shed 2 bases, and the junction held 2 bases outside the gene matches. CDR3 loop: CASSFSGGNTDTQYF. CDR3 nucleotides: TGTGCCAGCAGCTTTAGCGGGGGGAACACAGATACGCAGTATTTT.

V is TRBV6-6 and J is TRBJ1-5; 7 bases fit TRBD1. Germline CDR1 reads MNHNY; CDR2 reads SVGAGI (reference sequence). Germline trimming cut 8 bases from V and 3 bases from J; bases unmatched to any gene: 13. CDR3 length: 16 amino acids. CDR3 in amino acids: CASCGQAKGDNQPQHF. In DNA, the CDR3 is TGTGCCAGCTGCGGACAGGCCAAGGGGGACAATCAGCCCCAGCATTTT.

This chain connects TRBV19 to TRBJ1-1, with D hard to call. The germline V gene encodes CDR1 LNHDA and CDR2 SQIVND (reference sequence). The CDR3 has 15 amino acids. V was pared by 5 bases and J by 3 bases, with 16 bases between. CDR3 region: CASSPYQGRDTEAFF. The CDR3 DNA is TGTGCCAGTAGTCCCTACCAAGGGAGGGACACTGAAGCTTTCTTT.

The J gene is TRBJ1-6, the V gene TRBV6-5; TRBD1 agrees at 10 bases. With 3 bases clipped from V and 9 bases from J, the junction kept 5 bases outside the gene matches. CDR1 and CDR2 (germline): MNHEY, SVGAGI. The CDR3 consists of 15 residues. In DNA form, the CDR3 reads TGTGCCAGCAGTTATTCCGGGACAGGGGTTTCACCCCTCCACTTT. Its protein product is CASSYSGTGVSPLHF.

The chain couples TRBV10-3 to TRBJ1-2; D possibly corresponds to TRBD1 (6 bases). The CDR3 has 11 residues. Trimming left V 9 bases short and J 7 bases short, with 12 bases between. Germline V gene lookup returns CDR1 ENHRY and CDR2 SYGVKD. The CDR3 is CAIKTRGGYTF. In DNA, the CDR3 is TGTGCCATAAAAACCAGGGGTGGCTACACCTTC.

The chain joins TRBV5-4 to TRBJ2-7; D possibly corresponds to TRBD1 (5 bases). Trimming removed 4 bases at V and 3 bases at J, with 11 bases between. CDR3 length equals 13 residues. CDR1 SGHNT and CDR2 YYREEE come from the germline V gene (reference sequence). CDR3 amino acids: CASSPTGNYEQYF. CDR3 nucleotide sequence: TGTGCCAGCAGCCCAACAGGAAACTACGAGCAGTACTTC.

The V and J genes are TRBV27 and TRBJ2-1; D tentatively fits TRBD1 or TRBD2 (5 bases each). The length of the CDR3 is 14 residues. The V end was cut by 4 bases, the J end by 9 bases, with 16 bases between. Germline V gene sequence: CDR1 MNHEY, CDR2 SMNVEV (reference sequence). The CDR3 reads CASSYGGFQTEQFF. The DNA of the CDR3 is TGTGCCAGCAGTTATGGGGGTTTTCAAACTGAGCAGTTCTTC.

CDR3 nucleotides: TGTGCCAGCAGTTACCGCAAGGGCACAGATACGCAGTATTTT. The encoded protein is CASSYRKGTDTQYF. This chain links TRBV6-5 with TRBJ2-3; D call uncertain. Germline loops: CDR1 MNHEY, CDR2 SVGAGI. There are 14 residues in the CDR3. With 2 bases removed from V and 1 base from J, the gap between germline ends came to 7 bases.

This sequence joins TRBV2 and TRBJ2-7, with a possible D match to TRBD2 (5 bases). Trimming removed 5 bases at V and 2 bases at J, with 13 bases between. Germline V CDR1 and CDR2: SNHLY, FYNNEI. This CDR3 contains 14 residues. CDR3 coding DNA: TGTGCCAGCAGTACCCCGGGAACAGCCTACGAGCAGTACTTC. Translation gives CASSTPGTAYEQYF.

The chain recombines TRBV7-2 with TRBJ1-2; 7 bases align to TRBD1. Germline CDR1 and CDR2: SGHTA and FQGNSA. This CDR3 spans 13 amino acids. The junction had 6 bases not matched to a gene; V was cut back by 4 bases and J by 7 bases. In nucleotides, the CDR3 is TGTGCCAGCAGCTACGACAGGGCGGGTGGCTACACCTTC. This gives the protein CASSYDRAGGYTF.

The chain recombines TRBV5-4 with TRBJ1-3; a weak D match, TRBD1 (6 bases). This CDR3 contains 15 residues. Per germline, CDR1 SGHNT and CDR2 YYREEE (reference sequence). Trimming left V 1 base short and J 0 bases short, with 8 bases between. This CDR3 is CASSLPGASGNTIYF. The CDR3 nucleotides are TGTGCCAGCAGCTTGCCGGGGGCCTCTGGAAACACCATATATTTT.

The rearrangement joins TRBV5-1 to TRBJ2-3, with a possible D match to TRBD2 (5 bases). The CDR3 is made up of 15 amino acids. The germline CDR1 and CDR2 sequences are SGHRS and YFSETQ. V lost 4 bases and J 4 bases, leaving 16 bases between the germline ends. CDR3 nucleotide sequence: TGCGCCAGCAGCGCTGGACTCGAAAAGGCAGATACGCAGTATTTT. Amino acid sequence: CASSAGLEKADTQYF.

The chain links TRBV6-5 to TRBJ2-7; the match to TRBD1 covers 9 bases. Germline assignment: CDR1 MNHEY and CDR2 SVGAGI. J was trimmed by 1 base and V by 2 bases; bases with no gene match: 3. The CDR3 spans 15 residues. As DNA, the CDR3 is TGTGCCAGCAGTTACCTAGGACAGGGGTCCTACGAGCAGTACTTC. Its translation is CASSYLGQGSYEQYF.

This chain uses TRBV10-3 with TRBJ2-6; 7 positions agree with TRBD1. The CDR3 sequence is 16 residues long. Trimming removed 3 bases from V and 2 bases from J; junction bases left unmatched: 4. Looked up from germline, CDR1 is ENHRY and CDR2 is SYGVKD. The CDR3, as DNA: TGTGCCATCAGTGACGACAGGGCAACTGGGGCCAACGTCCTGACTTTC. As protein: CAISDDRATGANVLTF.

The count of this clone is one. This chain connects TRBV5-1 to TRBJ2-3, with D possibly being TRBD2 (5 bases). The germline V gene encodes CDR1 SGHRS and CDR2 YFSETQ. The CDR3 spans 15 residues. With 4 bases removed from V and 9 bases from J, the gap between germline ends came to 21 bases. CDR3 bases: TGCGCCAGCAGCGTGCCCCACGGACTTGGGTGGACGCAGTATTTT. This codes for CASSVPHGLGWTQYF.

The rearrangement uses TRBV30 and TRBJ1-6; D gene uncertain. CDR1 and CDR2 from the germline V gene are GTSNPN and SVGIG (reference sequence). Trimming took 5 bases from V and 13 from J, leaving 9 bases between them. The CDR3 totals 10 residues. CDR3 nucleotides: TGTGCCTGGGGTGGAGCGCCCCTCCACTTT. This translates into CAWGGAPLHF.

This clone has only a few counts. The chain links TRBV10-3 to TRBJ1-6; 8 bases fit TRBD1. V gave up 6 bases and J gave up 5 bases; unmatched junction bases: 6. The CDR3 is 15 residues long. The germline CDR1 and CDR2 sequences are ENHRY and SYGVKD. Here the CDR3 reads CAIRPQDRDNSPLHF. In nucleotides, the CDR3 is TGTGCCATCAGACCCCAGGACAGGGATAATTCACCCCTCCACTTT.

For the CDR3, the DNA is TGTGCCAGCAGAGTACCAGGGGTTATCGCTGAAGCTTTCTTT. Its protein is CASRVPGVIAEAFF. The chain joins TRBV25-1 to TRBJ1-1, with D possibly being TRBD1 (6 bases). The germline CDR1 and CDR2 sequences are MGHDK and SYGVNS. Trimming left V 6 bases short and J 6 bases short, with 17 bases between. The CDR3 spans 14 residues.

This chain uses TRBV6-5 with TRBJ2-7; 9 bases match TRBD2. Germline V gene sequence: CDR1 MNHEY, CDR2 SVGAGI. V lost 2 bases and J lost 2; bases outside the gene matches: 1. CDR3 length: 14 amino acids. The CDR3 loop is CASSYRGGAYEQYF. The CDR3 DNA is TGTGCCAGCAGTTACCGCGGGGGGGCCTACGAGCAGTACTTC.

The V and J genes are TRBV6-5 and TRBJ2-1, with 12 positions matching TRBD2. Germline trimming cut 6 bases from V and 5 bases from J; bases unmatched to any gene: 5. CDR1 is MNHEY, CDR2 SVGAGI, per germline. This CDR3 has 15 amino acids. This CDR3 reads CASSLLAGGNNEQFF. In nucleotides, the CDR3 is TGTGCCAGCAGCTTGCTAGCGGGGGGGAACAATGAGCAGTTCTTC.

This chain links TRBV2 with TRBJ1-2; D gene unclear. CDR3 size: 13 residues. With 3 bases removed from V and 3 bases from J, the gap between germline ends came to 8 bases. Germline V gene data show CDR1 as SNHLY and CDR2 as FYNNEI. The CDR3 region has the DNA TGTGCCAGCAGTGACAGTGCGGACTATGGCTACACCTTC. Amino acid sequence: CASSDSADYGYTF.